Listed below are T cell receptor beta chains from one sample, sequenced in a study of blood T cell repertoires in COVID-19. Method: immunoSEQ multiplex PCR; TCRdb's copy keeps in-frame clones and lacks some. This sample carries around 500,000 clones, 75% to 90% of them seen once, and the ten largest clones take 6.5% to 8.5%. Source material: PBMCs or T cells enriched from blood (not recorded which). The source of these receptors is a woman aged 55-75 years who had recovered from COVID-19. The CDR3 runs from the conserved cysteine through the conserved F or W. D genes are given only for firm matches. Size is omitted from some rows. Given values are once, few, many or a class for expanded clones.

CDR3 protein: CASNQRGGGTDTQYF
CDR3 DNA: TGTGCCAGCAATCAGCGGGGGGGCGGGACAGATACGCAGTATTTT
J gene: TRBJ2-3
V gene: TRBV27
clone size: .
D gene: TRBD2

CDR3 protein: CASSGGPGRGQQETQYF
CDR3 DNA: TGTGCCAGCAGTGGGGGGCCGGGACGGGGTCAACAAGAGACCCAGTACTTC
J gene: TRBJ2-5
V gene: TRBV2
clone size: .
D gene: .

CDR3 protein: CASSLATGQGVLSGNTIYF
CDR3 DNA: TGTGCCAGCAGCTTGGCGACCGGACAGGGCGTACTCTCTGGAAACACCATATATTTT
J gene: TRBJ1-3
V gene: TRBV5-5
clone size: few
D gene: TRBD1

CDR3 protein: CAISETGDRAANEKLFF
CDR3 DNA: TGTGCCATCAGTGAGACCGGGGACAGGGCGGCTAATGAAAAACTGTTTTTT
J gene: TRBJ1-4
V gene: TRBV10-3
clone size: .
D gene: TRBD1

CDR3 protein: CASSRSGQGTANEKLFF
CDR3 DNA: TGCGCCAGCAGCCGGTCGGGACAGGGCACAGCTAATGAAAAACTGTTTTTT
J gene: TRBJ1-4
V gene: TRBV4-1
clone size: .
D gene: TRBD1

CDR3 protein: CASSASRFYGYTF
CDR3 DNA: TGTGCCAGCAGCGCTTCGCGGTTCTATGGCTACACCTTC
J gene: TRBJ1-2
V gene: TRBV28
clone size: .
D gene: .

CDR3 protein: CASSQLAGAYEQYF
CDR3 DNA: TGTGCCAGCAGTCAACTAGCGGGGGCCTACGAGCAGTACTTC
J gene: TRBJ2-7
V gene: TRBV6-1
clone size: .
D gene: TRBD2

CDR3 protein: CASSMRQMNTEAFF
CDR3 DNA: TGTGCCAGTAGTATGCGACAGATGAACACTGAAGCTTTCTTT
J gene: TRBJ1-1
V gene: TRBV19
clone size: .
D gene: .

CDR3 protein: CASSNPPQYGYTF
CDR3 DNA: TGTGCCAGTAGTAACCCCCCACAATATGGCTACACCTTC
J gene: TRBJ1-2
V gene: TRBV19
clone size: .
D gene: .

CDR3 protein: CASRQQVQSYGYTF
CDR3 DNA: TGTGCCAGCAGACAGCAGGTTCAAAGTTATGGCTACACCTTC
J gene: TRBJ1-2
V gene: TRBV2
clone size: .
D gene: .

CDR3 protein: CASSSRGRTNEKLFF
CDR3 DNA: TGTGCCAGCAGTTCCAGGGGGCGAACTAATGAAAAACTGTTTTTT
J gene: TRBJ1-4
V gene: TRBV6-5
clone size: .
D gene: TRBD1

CDR3 protein: CASSILGGSTDTQYF
CDR3 DNA: TGTGCCAGCAGCATACTAGGAGGTAGCACAGATACGCAGTATTTT
J gene: TRBJ2-3
V gene: TRBV11-2
clone size: .
D gene: .

CDR3 protein: CATSDRSYNSPLHF
CDR3 DNA: TGTGCCACCAGTGATCGCTCCTATAATTCACCCCTCCACTTT
J gene: TRBJ1-6
V gene: TRBV24-1
clone size: .
D gene: .

CDR3 protein: CASSSPKDSNYGYTF
CDR3 DNA: TGTGCCAGCAGTTCCCCCAAAGACAGTAACTATGGCTACACCTTC
J gene: TRBJ1-2
V gene: TRBV6-5
clone size: .
D gene: .

CDR3 protein: CASSLMEGANYGYTF
CDR3 DNA: TGTGCCAGCAGCTTAATGGAAGGGGCTAACTATGGCTACACCTTC
J gene: TRBJ1-2
V gene: TRBV7-9
clone size: .
D gene: .

CDR3 protein: CASSLAGTGEETQYF
CDR3 DNA: TGTGCCAGCAGCTTAGCAGGGACAGGGGAAGAGACCCAGTACTTC
J gene: TRBJ2-5
V gene: TRBV7-7
clone size: .
D gene: TRBD1

CDR3 protein: CASGSWPQYF
CDR3 DNA: TGTGCCAGCGGGAGTTGGCCGCAGTATTTT
J gene: TRBJ2-3
V gene: TRBV27
clone size: .
D gene: .

CDR3 protein: CASSARTGRNYGYTF
CDR3 DNA: TGTGCCAGCAGCGCCAGGACAGGGAGGAACTATGGCTACACCTTC
J gene: TRBJ1-2
V gene: TRBV5-4
clone size: once
D gene: TRBD1

CDR3 protein: CASSLGGGKLAKNIQYF
CDR3 DNA: TGTGCCAGCAGCTTAGGCGGGGGGAAACTAGCCAAAAACATTCAGTACTTC
J gene: TRBJ2-4
V gene: TRBV7-2
clone size: .
D gene: TRBD2

CDR3 protein: CASSRLNSGTVYGYTF
CDR3 DNA: TGTGCCAGCAGCCGCCTAAATTCCGGGACAGTCTATGGCTACACCTTC
J gene: TRBJ1-2
V gene: TRBV11-2
clone size: .
D gene: TRBD1

CDR3 protein: CASSATGDYEQYF
CDR3 DNA: TGTGCCAGCAGTGCGACAGGGGACTACGAGCAGTACTTC
J gene: TRBJ2-7
V gene: TRBV12-3/TRBV12-4
clone size: few
D gene: TRBD1

CDR3 protein: CATSGAGVTYNEQFF
CDR3 DNA: TGTGCCACCAGTGGAGCCGGGGTCACCTACAATGAGCAGTTCTTC
J gene: TRBJ2-1
V gene: TRBV24-1
clone size: .
D gene: .

CDR3 protein: CASRATGVEGEAFF
CDR3 DNA: TGTGCCAGCAGAGCTACGGGGGTTGAGGGTGAAGCTTTCTTT
J gene: TRBJ1-1
V gene: TRBV6-5
clone size: .
D gene: .

CDR3 protein: CASSPRTGPSYEQYF
CDR3 DNA: TGCGCCAGCAGCCCAAGGACAGGGCCGTCCTACGAGCAGTACTTC
J gene: TRBJ2-7
V gene: TRBV5-1
clone size: .
D gene: TRBD1

CDR3 protein: CASSLSQGTGELFF
CDR3 DNA: TGTGCCAGCAGTTTATCACAGGGGACCGGGGAGCTGTTTTTT
J gene: TRBJ2-2
V gene: TRBV28
clone size: .
D gene: TRBD1

CDR3 protein: CASKGGAGSSYNSPLHF
CDR3 DNA: TGTGCCAGCAAAGGGGGCGCGGGAAGCTCCTATAATTCACCCCTCCACTTT
J gene: TRBJ1-6
V gene: TRBV19
clone size: .
D gene: TRBD1

CDR3 protein: CASSQAGTDSYGYTF
CDR3 DNA: TGTGCCAGCAGCCAAGCCGGGACAGATTCCTATGGCTACACCTTC
J gene: TRBJ1-2
V gene: TRBV3-1/TRBV3-2
clone size: many
D gene: TRBD1

CDR3 protein: CASSVRGLASHNQPQHF
CDR3 DNA: TGTGCCAGCAGCGTACGCGGGCTGGCTAGTCACAATCAGCCCCAGCATTTT
J gene: TRBJ1-5
V gene: TRBV13
clone size: .
D gene: .

CDR3 protein: CASSAVGDSPLEQYF
CDR3 DNA: TGTGCCAGTAGTGCGGTCGGGGACAGCCCCCTAGAGCAGTACTTC
J gene: TRBJ2-7
V gene: TRBV19
clone size: .
D gene: TRBD1

CDR3 protein: CASSLGTGSSNQPQHF
CDR3 DNA: TGTGCCAGCAGCTTAGGCACAGGGTCTAGCAATCAGCCCCAGCATTTT
J gene: TRBJ1-5
V gene: TRBV7-9
clone size: .
D gene: .

CDR3 protein: CASSVVGQGYDTQYF
CDR3 DNA: TGTGCCAGCAGCGTAGTGGGACAGGGTTATGATACGCAGTATTTT
J gene: TRBJ2-3
V gene: TRBV9
clone size: .
D gene: TRBD1

CDR3 protein: CASSPGGGNEKLFF
CDR3 DNA: TGTGCCAGCAGCCCTGGGGGGGGTAATGAAAAACTGTTTTTT
J gene: TRBJ1-4
V gene: TRBV5-5
clone size: .
D gene: .

CDR3 protein: CASSVGRGVSQPQHF
CDR3 DNA: TGTGCCAGCAGTGTCGGCAGGGGGGTAAGTCAGCCCCAGCATTTT
J gene: TRBJ1-5
V gene: TRBV2
clone size: .
D gene: TRBD1

CDR3 protein: CATGLAGPQFF
CDR3 DNA: TGTGCCACCGGACTAGCGGGGCCGCAGTTCTTC
J gene: TRBJ2-1
V gene: TRBV24-1
clone size: .
D gene: TRBD2

CDR3 protein: CASSLARGGSTEAFF
CDR3 DNA: TGTGCCAGCAGCTTAGCGCGCGGAGGGAGTACTGAAGCTTTCTTT
J gene: TRBJ1-1
V gene: TRBV7-6
clone size: .
D gene: .

CDR3 protein: CASSWPEYGYTF
CDR3 DNA: TGTGCCAGCAGTTGGCCGGAGTATGGCTACACCTTC
J gene: TRBJ1-2
V gene: TRBV28
clone size: .
D gene: .

CDR3 protein: CASSPGHGGASYNEQFF
CDR3 DNA: TGCGCCAGCAGCCCGGGACACGGAGGAGCCTCCTACAATGAGCAGTTCTTC
J gene: TRBJ2-1
V gene: TRBV5-1
clone size: few
D gene: .

CDR3 protein: CASSLGQGAYSPLHF
CDR3 DNA: TGTGCCAGCAGCTTAGGTCAGGGGGCTTATTCACCCCTCCACTTT
J gene: TRBJ1-6
V gene: TRBV13
clone size: once
D gene: TRBD1

CDR3 protein: CASSPTGVGNQPQHF
CDR3 DNA: TGTGCCAGCAGCCCTACGGGGGTGGGCAATCAGCCCCAGCATTTT
J gene: TRBJ1-5
V gene: TRBV25-1
clone size: .
D gene: .

CDR3 protein: CASSLPRGDTGELFF
CDR3 DNA: TGCGCCAGCAGCTTGCCCCGGGGGGACACCGGGGAGCTGTTTTTT
J gene: TRBJ2-2
V gene: TRBV5-1
clone size: once
D gene: TRBD2

CDR3 protein: CSARFDREQYF
CDR3 DNA: TGCAGTGCCCGATTTGACAGGGAGCAGTATTTT
J gene: TRBJ2-3
V gene: TRBV20-1
clone size: .
D gene: TRBD1

CDR3 protein: CASKLNRDTNEKLFF
CDR3 DNA: TGTGCCAGTAAATTAAACCGGGATACGAATGAAAAACTGTTTTTT
J gene: TRBJ1-4
V gene: TRBV19
clone size: .
D gene: .